This T cell receptor beta chain comes out of a study of T cell responses to AZD1222 COVID-19 vaccine. Second doses were pooled across both intervals (about 4 or about 12 weeks). Profiled with immunoSEQ multiplex PCR; TCRdb holds only in-frame clones, not every one. The data hold roughly 150,000 clones, with around 88% observed a single time. Study results and limitations: The study found vaccine-associated CD4 TCRs spanning spike, dominant at 160-218 and 743-854. In a largely white British group with more females than males, clonal diversity was possibly underestimated. The study sampled repertoires only after the peak T cell response.

This clone was counted once. Its antigen is unknown. V was shortened by 11 bases and J by 0 bases, with 10 bases between the two germline ends. Germline V gene sequence: CDR1 SEHNR, CDR2 FQNEAQ (reference sequence). This CDR3 has 13 residues. The specimen comprised peripheral blood, sampled 28 days after the second AZD1222 dose. The chain recombines TRBV7-9 with TRBJ1-4; perhaps TRBD1 as D (5 bases). The sequence came from an adult who received the AZD1222 COVID-19 vaccine. CDR3 nucleotides: TGTGCCGGGGGGGGTCCAACTAATGAAAAACTGTTTTTT. It codes for CAGGGPTNEKLFF.